These 12 T cell receptor beta chains came from one sample sequenced in a study of OX40 agonist ivuxolimab in advanced cancers. Clones were read by immunoSEQ multiplex PCR, and TCRdb kept only the in-frame ones, dropping some. The sample holds 50,000 to 65,000 clones, approximately 92% seen once. The input for sequencing was CD4+ or CD8+ T cells sorted from blood, taken in a trial of the OX40 agonist ivuxolimab. The receptors stem from an adult with an advanced solid tumor such as melanoma, head and neck, liver or kidney cancer.

V is TRBV19 and J is TRBJ2-7; either TRBD1 or TRBD2 may fit D (5 bases each). V was trimmed by 6 bases and J by 4 bases, leaving 13 bases between them. The CDR3 sequence is 13 residues long. Germline lookup yields CDR1 LNHDA and CDR2 SQIVND (reference sequence). This chain's CDR3 is CASSPGRMYEQYF. Written as DNA, the CDR3 is TGTGCCAGTAGCCCGGGACGGATGTACGAGCAGTACTTC.

This chain joins TRBV7-9 and TRBJ2-5; D might be TRBD2 (5 bases). The length of the CDR3 is 13 residues. The V end lost 7 bases, the J end lost 3 bases, and 12 bases lay between the germline ends. CDR1 SEHNR and CDR2 FQNEAQ come from the germline V gene (reference sequence). The CDR3 sequence is CASIPWGEETQYF. The CDR3 nucleotides are TGTGCCAGCATCCCGTGGGGAGAAGAGACCCAGTACTTC.

The V gene is TRBV28, the J gene TRBJ2-1; TRBD2 matches 8 bases. Germline trimming cut 1 base from V and 5 bases from J; bases unmatched to any gene: 4. The germline V gene has CDR1 MDHEN and CDR2 SYDVKM. The CDR3 consists of 15 residues. Written as DNA, the CDR3 is TGTGCCAGCAGTTTATTACTAGCGGTACACAATGAGCAGTTCTTC. It codes for CASSLLLAVHNEQFF.

This clone was seen a single time. The J gene is TRBJ2-3, the V gene TRBV2; D is perhaps TRBD2 (5 bases). The germline V and J ends were trimmed by 3 bases and 3 bases, with 13 bases remaining between them. Germline V gene data show CDR1 as SNHLY and CDR2 as FYNNEI. This CDR3 is 15 amino acids long. The CDR3 region is CASSERVRGTDTQYF. CDR3 bases: TGTGCCAGCAGTGAGAGGGTACGAGGGACAGATACGCAGTATTTT.

V and J are TRBV7-6 and TRBJ2-7; D gene unclear. The CDR3 spans 13 residues. V lost 4 bases and J lost 2, with 9 bases in between. Germline CDR1 is SGHVS and CDR2 is FNYEAQ. CDR3 in DNA: TGTGCCAGCAGCTCAAGTAGGGCCTACGAGCAGTACTTC. As protein: CASSSSRAYEQYF.

This CDR3 is CASSQSGAYEQYF. The DNA of the CDR3 is TGCGCCAGCAGCCAGAGCGGGGCCTACGAGCAGTACTTC. The chain carries TRBV5-1 and TRBJ2-7, with TRBD2 matching over 7 bases. The CDR3 sequence is 13 residues long. Trimming cost V 4 bases and J 2 bases; bases outside gene matches: 3. In germline, CDR1 is SGHRS, CDR2 YFSETQ.

The CDR3 DNA is TGTGCCAGCAGCTCCGGGACTAGCGGGAGGTGGTATACGCAGTATTTT. Its translation: CASSSGTSGRWYTQYF. This chain uses TRBV27 with TRBJ2-3, with TRBD2 identical over 15 bases. This CDR3 comprises 16 residues. J was trimmed by 7 bases and V by 6 bases; bases with no gene match: 8. Germline values: CDR1 MNHEY, CDR2 SMNVEV (reference sequence).

V usage is TRBV29-1 and J usage is TRBJ2-5; 9 nucleotides agree with TRBD2. The CDR3 has 14 amino acids. V dropped 3 bases and J dropped 5; count of bases not matched to a gene: 7. CDR1 is SQVTM and CDR2 is ANQGSEA in the germline V gene. CDR3 loop: CSVEFAGGGETQYF. The CDR3 DNA reads TGCAGCGTTGAGTTCGCGGGAGGGGGGGAGACCCAGTACTTC.

The rearrangement joins TRBV28 to TRBJ2-1; D may be TRBD1 (5 bases). The CDR3 runs 13 residues. V was pared by 2 bases and J by 9 bases, with 11 bases between. Looked up from germline, CDR1 is MDHEN and CDR2 is SYDVKM. The CDR3 DNA is TGTGCCAGCAGTTTAAGGGGAATGGGTGAGCAGTTCTTC. As protein: CASSLRGMGEQFF.

The chain joins TRBV13 to TRBJ2-7; D is unresolved. This CDR3 is 15 amino acids long. Germline lookup yields CDR1 PRHDT and CDR2 FYEKMQ (reference sequence). The V end was cut by 0 bases, the J end by 0 bases, with 9 bases between. The CDR3 DNA is TGTGCCAGCAGCTTAGGGGTGAGTAGCTCCTACGAGCAGTACTTC. Translated, it gives CASSLGVSSSYEQYF.

A few counts support this clone. The chain joins TRBV21-1 to TRBJ1-1. TRBV21-1 is tagged as a pseudogene. The CDR3 has 11 residues. The CDR3 DNA reads as TGTGCCAGTAAGAAGCGCACTGAAGCTTTCTTT. The encoded protein is CASKKRTEAFF.

The J gene is TRBJ2-7, the V gene TRBV6-6, with D unclear. The V and J ends lost 5 bases and 4 bases respectively, with 12 bases between them. The CDR3 totals 13 residues. Looked up from germline, CDR1 is MNHNY and CDR2 is SVGAGI (reference sequence). The CDR3 DNA is TGTGCCAGCAGTCCCGGTGATGGGTACGAGCAGTACTTC. Protein sequence: CASSPGDGYEQYF.